This TCR beta chain was sequenced in a study of cytomegalovirus exposure and HLA in healthy donors. Primers: 60 Vbeta forward and 13 Jbeta reverse. Data came from immunoSEQ multiplex PCR; TCRdb stores just in-frame clones and leaves some out. The data show roughly 120,000 clones, 63% seen once. CDR1 MNHEY and CDR2 SVGAGI come from the germline V gene. The length of the CDR3 is 16 residues. The trim removed 0 bases at V and 4 bases at J, leaving 5 bases unmatched. The table lists this clone with a count of one. No antigen is known for it. Findings and caveats of the study: The authors considered a cluster of highly shared sequence variants likely to be a sequencing artifact.

The chain employs TRBV6-5 and TRBJ1-5; 8 bases map to TRBD1. The sample comprised PBMCs. The TCR comes from a man in his forties in good health and CMV-seropositive. This CDR3 reads CASSYSGRGRNQPQHF. CDR3 nucleotide sequence: TGTGCCAGCAGTTACTCGGGCAGGGGGCGAAATCAGCCCCAGCATTTT.